The 3 T cell receptor beta chains below were found in one sample sequenced in a study of T cells after yellow fever vaccination. TCRdb re-derived calls from the 5' RACE reads in MiXCR, one entry per CDR3 protein. The sample records about 550,000 distinct CDR3 sequences, about a fifth being singletons. This specimen consisted of PBMCs, obtained 15 days after the yellow fever booster vaccination. The receptors shown here come from a man younger than 45 who received the YFV17D yellow fever vaccine.

The CDR3 region has the DNA TGCAGTGCTATAGTTTACGACAATGAGCAGTTCTTC. It encodes CSAIVYDNEQFF. The rearrangement uses TRBV20-1 and TRBJ2-1, with D hard to call. V was shortened by 4 bases and J by 5 bases, with 9 bases between the two germline ends. The CDR3 length is 12 residues. Looked up from germline, CDR1 is DFQATT and CDR2 is SNEGSKA (reference sequence).

This clonotype was picked up a small number of times. The genes are TRBV5-1 and TRBJ2-5; TRBD2 agrees at 10 bases. The CDR3 extends over 17 amino acids. After removal of 2 bases from V and 5 bases from J, the junction contained 12 bases not matched to a gene. The germline V gene encodes CDR1 SGHRS and CDR2 YFSETQ. CDR3 amino acids: CASSFVGTSVSRETQYF. CDR3 sequence (DNA): TGCGCCAGCAGCTTTGTGGGGACTAGCGTTTCCCGCGAGACCCAGTACTTC.

CDR3 loop: CASTYGRQGSHNEQFF. Here the CDR3 DNA reads TGTGCCAGCACATATGGACGACAGGGGTCCCACAATGAGCAGTTCTTC. The rearrangement links TRBV27 to TRBJ2-1, with 8 bases matching TRBD1. CDR3 length: 16 residues. J was trimmed by 5 bases and V by 7 bases; bases with no gene match: 13. Germline assignment: CDR1 MNHEY and CDR2 SMNVEV (reference sequence).